Reported below is one T cell receptor (beta chain). TCRdb reanalysed the RT-PCR reads using MiXCR and keeps one entry per CDR3 protein. The sample has 24,000 or so distinct CDR3 sequences, 25% to 35% seen once. V was clipped by 4 bases and J by 0 bases, with 10 bases between them. CDR1 is DFQATT and CDR2 is SNEGSKA in the germline V gene (reference sequence). This CDR3 has 13 residues. This sample is drawn from a study of patients and donors after allogeneic stem cell transplantation. This sequence originates from a human donor who was either an allogeneic HSCT recipient or a stem cell or donor lymphocyte infusion donor (not recorded which). It is not recorded whose cells these are; they may come from a transplant donor. Sequencing was performed on blood, either unsorted or a sorted T cell fraction (not recorded which). The J gene is TRBJ2-7, the V gene TRBV20-1, with no clear D. In nucleotides, the CDR3 is TGCAGTGCTACACCAGGCTTCTCCTACGAGCAGTACTTC. This codes for CSATPGFSYEQYF.